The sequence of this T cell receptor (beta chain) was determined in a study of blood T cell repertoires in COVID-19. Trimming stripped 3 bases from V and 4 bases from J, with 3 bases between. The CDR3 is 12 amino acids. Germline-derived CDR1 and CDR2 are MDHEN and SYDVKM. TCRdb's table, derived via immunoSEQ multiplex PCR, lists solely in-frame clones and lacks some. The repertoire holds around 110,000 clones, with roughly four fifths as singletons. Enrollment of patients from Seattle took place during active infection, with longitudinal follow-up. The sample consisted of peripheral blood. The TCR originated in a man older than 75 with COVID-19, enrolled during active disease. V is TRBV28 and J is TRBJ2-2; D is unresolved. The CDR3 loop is CASSLATGELFF. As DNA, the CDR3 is TGTGCCAGCAGTTTGGCCACCGGGGAGCTGTTTTTT.